This record covers a single T cell receptor beta chain. Its antigen remains unknown. The sample originates from a study of cytomegalovirus exposure and HLA in healthy donors. Regarding the study as a whole: Three CMV-associated chains were confirmed in vitro to be specific for CMV antigens. Some V segments, TRBV6-2 and TRBV6-3 among them, were indistinguishable and were therefore excluded.

PCR used 60 Vbeta primers and 13 Jbeta primers. Produced via immunoSEQ multiplex PCR; TCRdb's table is partial and in-frame only. The data hold roughly 100,000 clones, with 75% to 85% observed a single time. The CDR3 loop spans 12 amino acids. Germline CDR1 MGHRA, CDR2 YSYEKL. Trimming shortened V by 5 bases and J by 8 bases, and 12 bases separated the two germline ends. The sequenced material came from PBMCs. This chain uses TRBV4-1 with TRBJ1-2; unclear D gene. The source of this sequence is a woman in her 40s in good health and CMV-seronegative. The CDR3 coding sequence is TGCGCCAGCAGCTTTCTCGACTCAGGCTACACCTTC. Residues: CASSFLDSGYTF.